This T cell receptor beta chain was identified in a study of T cell responses to AZD1222 COVID-19 vaccine (dated by TCRdb to the early 2020s). About the full investigation: A total of over 230 trial participants underwent TCR sequencing, of whom 207 had received two doses of AZD1222 and approximately 25 had received two doses of the MenACWY control vaccine. Trial participants were enrolled by age into 18-55, 56-69 and 70-plus year subgroups, with about 150, 28 and 57 TCR-sequenced participants respectively.

The investigation overall reported the following: Because no day 14 peak-response samples were available, the repertoires could be characterized only after the peak T cell response. After two AZD1222 doses, spike-specific TCR breadth and depth were significantly higher than at day 0 and than in MenACWY recipients. Vaccine-associated CD4 TCRs spanned the whole spike protein, with dominant responses in regions 160-218 and 743-854. In the small 56-69-year group, the increase in depth fell short of significance, most likely because of low power. Participants were mostly white British, with more females than males. The authors suggested clonal diversity may have been underestimated. Reportedly, almost half of the unique spike-specific TCRs recognized epitopes lying outside the regions that are mutated in the B.1.351 and B.1.1.7 variants. Only six AZD1222 recipients were SARS-CoV-2 seropositive at baseline, limiting conclusions about previously exposed vaccinees.

The label giving this sample's time point can be read as: about 28 days (+/-7) after the second vaccine dose. AZD1222 recipients whose second dose came at about 4 weeks and those whose second dose came at about 12 weeks were combined into one group, since spike-specific TCR depth and breadth did not differ between the two schedules. The vaccinee samples were drawn from two UK trials, COV001 and COV002, one of which was a single-blind randomized controlled phase 2/3 trial testing AZD1222 (ChAdOx1 nCoV-19) in healthy adults. For TCRbeta chain sequencing, PBMC samples were collected from trial participants at day 0 and at day 28 after the second dose. The CDR3 starts with the cysteine, ends with the phenylalanine, and has 14 residues. This entry keeps only the CDR3 DNA: 42 bases, framed from base 1. The germline V gene (reference sequence) specifies SEHNR as CDR1 and FQNEAQ as CDR2. The junction carries 16 bases between V and J, which are trimmed by 4 bases and 7 bases respectively.

In this sample, this clone turned up a few times. Its antigen has not been determined. No per-base quality is available; no much larger clone lies one base away. The CDR3 regions of human TCRbeta chains were analyzed by immunosequencing. The published analysis was carried out like this. TCRs in the repertoires were matched against a reference library of SARS-CoV-2-specific TCRs that had been generated with the MIRA antigen-specificity platform. Breadth meant the fraction of unique TCRs that were SARS-CoV-2-associated, whereas depth meant the fraction of total T cells that were SARS-CoV-2-associated. Using the MIRA data, each spike-specific TCR was assigned both to the spike region to which the TCR was reactive and to a CD4 or CD8 class. Log10-transformed breadth and depth values were compared by one-way ANOVA with Sidak's multiple comparisons tests. The table was pulled from immuneACCESS by TCRdb, which kept in-frame rearrangements only. Such tables lose some clones; where checked, under half of the loss comes from unresolved V genes, and the rest has no known cause. That table gives V, J and clone size, and the DNA gave D and trimming. The sample yields some 150,000 clones; around 90% were counted once. About 3.3% of the sample lies in the top ten.

The origin of this receptor is an adult who received the AZD1222 COVID-19 vaccine. The rearranged segments are TRBV7-9 and TRBJ1-1; TRBD1 could be the D gene, as 6 bases match. Specimen: peripheral blood, collected 28 days after the second AZD1222 dose. The bases read TGTGCCAGCAGCTCCGGGCGACAGGATAGTGAAGCTTTCTTT. The translation is CASSSGRQDSEAFF.